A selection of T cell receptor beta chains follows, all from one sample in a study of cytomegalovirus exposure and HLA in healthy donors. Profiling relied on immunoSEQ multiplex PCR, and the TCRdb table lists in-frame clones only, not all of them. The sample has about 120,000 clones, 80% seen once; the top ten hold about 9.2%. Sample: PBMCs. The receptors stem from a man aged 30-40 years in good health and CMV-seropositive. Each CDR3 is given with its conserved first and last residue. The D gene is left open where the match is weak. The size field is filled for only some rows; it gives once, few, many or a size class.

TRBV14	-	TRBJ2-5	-	TGTGCCAGCAGCCGGGGACTTTTCACTCAAGAGACCCAGTACTTC	CASSRGLFTQETQYF
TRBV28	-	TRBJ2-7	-	TGTGCCTCGGGGACAAGCTCCTACGAGCAGTACTTC	CASGTSSYEQYF
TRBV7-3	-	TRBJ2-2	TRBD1	TGTGCCAGCAGCTCCCGACAGGGGGCGGTCGGGGAGCTGTTTTTT	CASSSRQGAVGELFF
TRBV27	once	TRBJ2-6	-	TGTGCCAGCAGCGATCAGACTGAGCACGTCTCTGGGGCCAACGTCCTGACTTTC	CASSDQTEHVSGANVLTF
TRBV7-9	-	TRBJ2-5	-	TGTGCCAGCAGCTTTTTCCAGGGGTGGGTTGAGACCCAGTACTTC	CASSFFQGWVETQYF
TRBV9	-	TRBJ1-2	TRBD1	TGTGCCAGCAGCGTAGCTACGGCAGGGGGCTCCACTAACTATGGCTACACCTTC	CASSVATAGGSTNYGYTF
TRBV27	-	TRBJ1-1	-	TGTGCCAGCAGTCCATATACTGAACTAAACACTGAAGCTTTCTTT	CASSPYTELNTEAFF
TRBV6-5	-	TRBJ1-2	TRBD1	TGTGCCAGCAGTTACCCGAGAGGGGGCGACTATGGCTACACCTTC	CASSYPRGGDYGYTF
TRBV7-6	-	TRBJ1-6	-	TGTGCCAGCAGGGGGGGGCGCGGACCCCTCCACTTT	CASRGGRGPLHF
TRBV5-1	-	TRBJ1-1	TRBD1	TGCGCCAGCAGCTTGGTACCCAACAGGGGAGTGGGGACTGAAGCTTTCTTT	CASSLVPNRGVGTEAFF
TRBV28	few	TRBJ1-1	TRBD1	TGTGCCAGCAGTTCACGCCCAGGGACAGGGAGGACTTTCTTT	CASSSRPGTGRTFF